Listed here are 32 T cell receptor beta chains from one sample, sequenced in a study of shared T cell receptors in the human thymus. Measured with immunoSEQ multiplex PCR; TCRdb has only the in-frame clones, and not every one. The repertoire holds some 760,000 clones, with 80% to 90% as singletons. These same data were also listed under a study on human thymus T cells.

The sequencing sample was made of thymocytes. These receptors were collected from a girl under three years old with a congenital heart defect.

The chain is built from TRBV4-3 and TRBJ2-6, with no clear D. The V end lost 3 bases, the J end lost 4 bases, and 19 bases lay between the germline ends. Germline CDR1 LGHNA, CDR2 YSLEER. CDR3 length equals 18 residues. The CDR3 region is CASSHTGRPPGGANVLTF. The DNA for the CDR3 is TGCGCCAGCAGCCATACTGGCAGGCCCCCTGGAGGGGCCAACGTCCTGACTTTC.

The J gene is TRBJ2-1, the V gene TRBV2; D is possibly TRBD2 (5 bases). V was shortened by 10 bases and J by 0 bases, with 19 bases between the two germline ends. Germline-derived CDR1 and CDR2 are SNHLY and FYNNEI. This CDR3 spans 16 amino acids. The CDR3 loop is CAKLDRDFLSYNEQFF. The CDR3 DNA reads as TGTGCCAAGTTAGACCGGGATTTCCTCTCCTACAATGAGCAGTTCTTC.

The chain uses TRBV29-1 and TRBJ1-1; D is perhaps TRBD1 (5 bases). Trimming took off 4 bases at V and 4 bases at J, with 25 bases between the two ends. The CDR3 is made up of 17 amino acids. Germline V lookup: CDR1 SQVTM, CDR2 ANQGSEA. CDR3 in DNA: TGCAGCGTTGTCGTAACCGGGGGAGGCAGGGCCAGCACTGAAGCTTTCTTT. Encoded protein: CSVVVTGGGRASTEAFF.

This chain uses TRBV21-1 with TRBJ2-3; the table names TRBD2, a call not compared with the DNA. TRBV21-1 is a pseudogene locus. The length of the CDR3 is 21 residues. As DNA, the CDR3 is TGTGCCAGCAGCCCACTGGGGACTAGCGGGGGCCGGGGCCCTTTCACAGATACGCAGTATTTT. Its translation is CASSPLGTSGGRGPFTDTQYF.

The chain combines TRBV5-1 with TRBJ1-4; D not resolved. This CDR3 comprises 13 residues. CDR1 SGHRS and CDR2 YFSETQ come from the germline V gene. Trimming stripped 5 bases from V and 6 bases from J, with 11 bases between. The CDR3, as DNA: TGCGCCAGCAGAGAAGAGGGTGATGAAAAACTGTTTTTT. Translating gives CASREEGDEKLFF.

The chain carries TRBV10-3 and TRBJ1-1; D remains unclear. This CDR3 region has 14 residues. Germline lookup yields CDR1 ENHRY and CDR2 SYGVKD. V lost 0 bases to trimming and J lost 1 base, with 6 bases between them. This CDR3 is CAISESTRNTEAFF. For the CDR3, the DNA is TGTGCCATCAGTGAGTCTACAAGGAACACTGAAGCTTTCTTT.

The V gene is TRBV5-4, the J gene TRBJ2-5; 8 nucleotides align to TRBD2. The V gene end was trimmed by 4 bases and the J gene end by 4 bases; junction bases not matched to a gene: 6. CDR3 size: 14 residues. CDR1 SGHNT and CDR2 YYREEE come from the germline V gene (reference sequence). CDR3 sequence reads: CASSLMREVETQYF. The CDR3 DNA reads TGTGCCAGCAGCCTGATGCGGGAGGTAGAGACCCAGTACTTC.

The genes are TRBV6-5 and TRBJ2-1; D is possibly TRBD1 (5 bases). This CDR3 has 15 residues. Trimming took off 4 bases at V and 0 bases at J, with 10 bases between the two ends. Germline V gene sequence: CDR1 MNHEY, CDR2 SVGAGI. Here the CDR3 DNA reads TGTGCCAGCAGTTGGTACAGGAGCTCCTACAATGAGCAGTTCTTC. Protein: CASSWYRSSYNEQFF.

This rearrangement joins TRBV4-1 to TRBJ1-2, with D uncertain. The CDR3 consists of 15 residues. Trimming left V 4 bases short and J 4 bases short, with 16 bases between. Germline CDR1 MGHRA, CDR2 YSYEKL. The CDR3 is CASSLRQDLIYGYTF. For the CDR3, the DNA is TGCGCCAGCAGCCTCCGACAAGACCTTATCTATGGCTACACCTTC.

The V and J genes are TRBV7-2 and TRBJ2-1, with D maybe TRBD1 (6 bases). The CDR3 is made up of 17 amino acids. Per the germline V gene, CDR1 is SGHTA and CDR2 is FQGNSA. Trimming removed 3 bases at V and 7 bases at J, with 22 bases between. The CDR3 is CASSLGAVNLVPNEQFF. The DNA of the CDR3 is TGTGCCAGCAGCTTGGGGGCTGTGAACCTAGTGCCTAATGAGCAGTTCTTC.

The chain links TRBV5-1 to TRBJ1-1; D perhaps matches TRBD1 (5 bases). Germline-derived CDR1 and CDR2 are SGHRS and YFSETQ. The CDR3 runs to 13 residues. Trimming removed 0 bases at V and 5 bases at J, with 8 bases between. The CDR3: CASSLGQITEAFF. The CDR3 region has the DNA TGCGCCAGCAGCTTGGGACAGATAACTGAAGCTTTCTTT.

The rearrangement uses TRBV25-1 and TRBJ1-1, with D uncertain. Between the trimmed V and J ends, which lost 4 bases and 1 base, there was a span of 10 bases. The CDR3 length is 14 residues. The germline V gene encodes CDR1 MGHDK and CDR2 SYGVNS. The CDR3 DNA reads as TGTGCCAGCAGTGGTGGAGGCAAGAACACTGAAGCTTTCTTT. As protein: CASSGGGKNTEAFF.

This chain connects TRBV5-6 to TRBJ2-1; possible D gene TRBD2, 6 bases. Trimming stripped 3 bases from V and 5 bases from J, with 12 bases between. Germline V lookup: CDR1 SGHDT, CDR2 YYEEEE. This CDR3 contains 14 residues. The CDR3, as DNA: TGTGCCAGCAGCTGCGGGACGGCCGACAATGAGCAGTTCTTC. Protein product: CASSCGTADNEQFF. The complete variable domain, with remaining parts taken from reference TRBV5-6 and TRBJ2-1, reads DAGVTQSPTHLIKTRGQQVTLRCSPKSGHDTVSWYQQALGQGPQFIFQYYEEEERQRGNFPDRFSGHQFPNYSSELNVNALLLGDSALYLCASSCGTADNEQFFGPGTRLTVL.

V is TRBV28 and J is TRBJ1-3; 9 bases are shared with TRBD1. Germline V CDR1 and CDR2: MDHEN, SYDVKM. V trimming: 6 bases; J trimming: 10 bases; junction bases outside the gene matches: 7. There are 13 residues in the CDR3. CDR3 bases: TGTGCCAGCAGACCCCTCGGACAGGGGACCATATATTTT. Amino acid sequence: CASRPLGQGTIYF.

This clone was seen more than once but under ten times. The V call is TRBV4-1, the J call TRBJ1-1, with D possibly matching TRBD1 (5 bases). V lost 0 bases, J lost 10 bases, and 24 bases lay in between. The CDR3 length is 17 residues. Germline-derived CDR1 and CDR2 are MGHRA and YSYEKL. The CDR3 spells CASSQEEDGRVYVGAFF. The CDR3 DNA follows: TGCGCCAGCAGCCAAGAAGAGGATGGCAGGGTATACGTGGGAGCTTTCTTT.

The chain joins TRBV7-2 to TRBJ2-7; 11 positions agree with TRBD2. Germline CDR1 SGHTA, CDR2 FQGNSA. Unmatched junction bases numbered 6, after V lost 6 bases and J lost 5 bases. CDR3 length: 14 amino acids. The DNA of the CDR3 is TGTGCCAGCAGACTAGCGGGGGAGGCCGACGAGCAGTACTTC. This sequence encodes CASRLAGEADEQYF.

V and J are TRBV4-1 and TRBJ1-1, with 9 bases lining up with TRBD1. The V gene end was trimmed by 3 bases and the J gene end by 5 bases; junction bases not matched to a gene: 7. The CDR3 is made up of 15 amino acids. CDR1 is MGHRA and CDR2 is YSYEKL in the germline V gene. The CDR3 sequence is CASSQRQGELTEAFF. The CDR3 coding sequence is TGCGCCAGCAGCCAGAGACAGGGGGAGCTTACTGAAGCTTTCTTT.

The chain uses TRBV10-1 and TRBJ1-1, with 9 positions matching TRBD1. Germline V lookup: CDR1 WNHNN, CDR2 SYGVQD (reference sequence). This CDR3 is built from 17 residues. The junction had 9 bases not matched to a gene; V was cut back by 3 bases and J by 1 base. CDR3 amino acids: CASSESRTGDSNTEAFF. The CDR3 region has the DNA TGCGCCAGCAGTGAAAGTCGGACAGGGGATTCGAACACTGAAGCTTTCTTT.

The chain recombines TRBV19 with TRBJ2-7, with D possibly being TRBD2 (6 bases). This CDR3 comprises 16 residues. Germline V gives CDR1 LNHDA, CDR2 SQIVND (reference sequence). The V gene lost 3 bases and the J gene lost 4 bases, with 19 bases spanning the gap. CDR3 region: CASSMHIASVLYEQYF. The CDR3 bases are TGTGCCAGTAGTATGCATATAGCTAGCGTCTTATACGAGCAGTACTTC.

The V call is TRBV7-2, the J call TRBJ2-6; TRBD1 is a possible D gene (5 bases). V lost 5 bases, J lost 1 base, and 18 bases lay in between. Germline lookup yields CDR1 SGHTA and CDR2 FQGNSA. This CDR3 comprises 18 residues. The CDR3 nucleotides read TGTGCCAGCAGCGCTCAGGGAACCCCTCGGTCTGGGGCCAACGTCCTGACTTTC. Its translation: CASSAQGTPRSGANVLTF.

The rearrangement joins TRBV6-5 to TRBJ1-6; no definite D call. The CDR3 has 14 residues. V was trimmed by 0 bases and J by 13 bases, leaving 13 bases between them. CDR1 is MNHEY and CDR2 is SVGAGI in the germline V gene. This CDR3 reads CASSYSWERSPLHF. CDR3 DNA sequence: TGTGCCAGCAGTTACTCGTGGGAGAGATCGCCCCTCCACTTT.

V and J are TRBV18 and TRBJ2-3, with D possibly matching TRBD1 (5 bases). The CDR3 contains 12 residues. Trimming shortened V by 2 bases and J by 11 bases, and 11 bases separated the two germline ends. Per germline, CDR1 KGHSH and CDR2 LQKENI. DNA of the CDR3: TGTGCCAGCTCACCAGGGGCCGAAGAGCAGTATTTT. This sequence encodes CASSPGAEEQYF.

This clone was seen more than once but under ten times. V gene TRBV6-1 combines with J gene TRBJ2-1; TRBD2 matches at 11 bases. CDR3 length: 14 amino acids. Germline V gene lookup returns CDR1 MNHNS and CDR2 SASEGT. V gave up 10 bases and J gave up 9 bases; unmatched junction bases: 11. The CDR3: CAILNSGGVGEQFF. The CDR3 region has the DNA TGTGCCATTCTAAATAGCGGGGGGGTAGGTGAGCAGTTCTTC.

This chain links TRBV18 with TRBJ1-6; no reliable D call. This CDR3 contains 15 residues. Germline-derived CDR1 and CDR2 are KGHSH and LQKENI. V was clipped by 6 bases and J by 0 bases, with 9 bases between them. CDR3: CASSDGSSYNSPLHF. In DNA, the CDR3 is TGTGCCAGCTCGGACGGGAGCTCCTATAATTCACCCCTCCACTTT.

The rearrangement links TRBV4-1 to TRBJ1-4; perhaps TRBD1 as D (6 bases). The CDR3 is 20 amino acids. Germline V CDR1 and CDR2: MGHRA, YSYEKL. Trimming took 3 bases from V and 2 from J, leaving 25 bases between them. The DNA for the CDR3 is TGCGCCAGCAGCCATAACCGGGACATAGAAGCGTATAGCACTAATGAAAAACTGTTTTTT. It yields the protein CASSHNRDIEAYSTNEKLFF.

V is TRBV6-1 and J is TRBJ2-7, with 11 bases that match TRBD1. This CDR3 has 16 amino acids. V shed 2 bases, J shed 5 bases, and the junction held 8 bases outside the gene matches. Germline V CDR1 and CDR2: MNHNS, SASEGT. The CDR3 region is CASSELAGQGVNEQYF. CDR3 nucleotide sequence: TGTGCCAGCAGTGAATTGGCGGGACAGGGGGTGAACGAGCAGTACTTC.

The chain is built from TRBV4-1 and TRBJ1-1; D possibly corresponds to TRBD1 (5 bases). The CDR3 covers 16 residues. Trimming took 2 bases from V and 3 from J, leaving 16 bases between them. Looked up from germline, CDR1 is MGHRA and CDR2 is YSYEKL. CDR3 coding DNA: TGCGCCAGCAGCCAAAGGGGTGATTCTTCGGACACTGAAGCTTTCTTT. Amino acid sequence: CASSQRGDSSDTEAFF.

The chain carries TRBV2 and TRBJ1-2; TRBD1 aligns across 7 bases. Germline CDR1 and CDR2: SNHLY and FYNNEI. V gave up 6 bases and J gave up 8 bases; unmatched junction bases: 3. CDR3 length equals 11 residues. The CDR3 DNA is TGTGCCAGCAGAAGGACAGGCGGCTACACCTTC. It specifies CASRRTGGYTF.

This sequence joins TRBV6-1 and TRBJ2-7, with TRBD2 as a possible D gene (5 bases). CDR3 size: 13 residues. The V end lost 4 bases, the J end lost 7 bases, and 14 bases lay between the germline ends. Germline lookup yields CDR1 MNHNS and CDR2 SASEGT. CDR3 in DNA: TGTGCCAGCAGTGCTCGGGATCGGCAAGAGCAGTACTTC. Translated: CASSARDRQEQYF.

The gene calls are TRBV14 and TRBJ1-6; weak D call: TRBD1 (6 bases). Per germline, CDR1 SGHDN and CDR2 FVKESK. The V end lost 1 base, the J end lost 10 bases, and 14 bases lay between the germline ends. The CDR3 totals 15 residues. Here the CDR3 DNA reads TGTGCCAGCAGCCAAGTCCCAGGGGAGGGATCACCCCTCCACTTT. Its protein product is CASSQVPGEGSPLHF.

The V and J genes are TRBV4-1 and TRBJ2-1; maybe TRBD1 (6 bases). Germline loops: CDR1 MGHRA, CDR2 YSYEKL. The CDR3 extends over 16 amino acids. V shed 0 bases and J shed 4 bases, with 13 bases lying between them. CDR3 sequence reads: CASSQEGTIKYNEQFF. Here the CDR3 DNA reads TGCGCCAGCAGCCAAGAAGGGACAATAAAATACAATGAGCAGTTCTTC.

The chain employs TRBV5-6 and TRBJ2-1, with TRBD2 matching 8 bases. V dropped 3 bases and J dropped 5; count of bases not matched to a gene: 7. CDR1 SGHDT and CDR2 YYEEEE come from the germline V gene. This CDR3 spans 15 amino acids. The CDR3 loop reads CASSSTSGTNNEQFF. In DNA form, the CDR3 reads TGTGCCAGCAGCTCCACTAGCGGCACTAACAATGAGCAGTTCTTC.